The clone carrying this TCR beta chain was counted once. Its antigen is undetermined. Method: immunoSEQ multiplex PCR; TCRdb's copy keeps in-frame clones and lacks some. Among 30,000 to 45,000 clones listed, 90% to 95% were seen once. These data are taken from a study of regulatory dendritic cells for organ transplantation. Whole-study results and caveats: Between individuals, the alloreactive memory CD8+ T cell pool differed considerably.

The V gene end was trimmed by 5 bases and the J gene end by 13 bases; junction bases not matched to a gene: 10. Germline V gene sequence: CDR1 SGHTA, CDR2 FQGTGA. This CDR3 spans 12 amino acids. The sample taken for sequencing was naive CD8+ T cells from blood. Specified subset: CD45RA+ naive T cells. This TCR was sampled from a human donor in good health. The chain is built from TRBV7-3 and TRBJ1-1, with 7 bases fitting TRBD1. The CDR3 here is CASSPGGTELFF. The CDR3 coding sequence is TGTGCCAGCAGCCCAGGGGGGACAGAACTTTTCTTT.